Listed below are T cell receptor beta chains from one sample, sequenced in a study of regulatory T cells in long-lasting Graves disease. A single record per CDR3 protein comes from TCRdb applying MiXCR to the multiplex PCR reads. The table lists 400,000 to 600,000 distinct CDR3 sequences, roughly a fifth of them singletons. Specimen: peripheral blood mononuclear cells (PBMCs), collected when the disease was refractory, from a patient treated with antithyroid drugs. The receptors were gathered from a female donor with Graves disease. Both conserved end residues are part of each CDR3. Each record gives: J gene, V gene, CDR3 protein.

>TRBJ2-5|TRBV5-6
CASSLGGSAFGETQYF
>TRBJ2-7|TRBV7-9
CASSFPRGGRYEQYF
>TRBJ2-7|TRBV15
CATSSVQGYEQYF
>TRBJ2-1|TRBV28
CASSEQGASHNEQFF
>TRBJ2-7|TRBV7-9
CASSIQTSETYEQYF
>TRBJ2-5|TRBV28
CASSFTGGQGGETQYF
>TRBJ1-2|TRBV10-3
CAIGDGNYGYTF
>TRBJ1-3|TRBV12-3/TRBV12-4
CASTWTGSGNTIYF
>TRBJ1-3|TRBV11-2
CASSLDSAGGGNTIYF
>TRBJ2-2|TRBV5-1
CASSLDRSHTGELFF
>TRBJ2-7|TRBV5-1
CASSFTPGQGYEQYF
>TRBJ1-5|TRBV20-1
CSANRADSNQPQHF
>TRBJ1-2|TRBV15
CATSLGQGAFGGYTF
>TRBJ1-5|TRBV7-9
CASSTGQGGYQPQHF
>TRBJ1-5|TRBV20-1
CSARDLNSNQPQHF
>TRBJ2-7|TRBV25-1
CASSPPRRASSYEQYF
>TRBJ1-6|TRBV10-1
CASSERSRTRRQGDSPLHF
>TRBJ1-1|TRBV9
CASTQTGQMNTEALF
>TRBJ2-2|TRBV4-1
CASSQDKGFGELFF
>TRBJ2-2|TRBV6-5
CASSYSNSGQGAYGELFF
>TRBJ1-1|TRBV2
CASSSDLNTEAFF
>TRBJ1-5|TRBV2
CASSEGVSYSNQPQHF
>TRBJ2-5|TRBV28
CASSAPPQETQYF
>TRBJ2-5|TRBV30
CAWSPGHKQETQYF
>TRBJ2-5|TRBV28
CASSFFGGGQETQYF
>TRBJ2-6|TRBV7-9
CASSLTVLGTGVSGANVLTF
>TRBJ1-4|TRBV6-1
CASSPFPVGNEKLFF
>TRBJ2-5|TRBV28
CASSSHAGVQETQYF
>TRBJ1-2|TRBV15
CATSRDKGGDRYGYTF
>TRBJ2-7|TRBV20-1
CSARGLYEQYF
>TRBJ2-5|TRBV5-1
CASSLYTGEETQYF
>TRBJ1-1|TRBV13
CASSQRKPNTEAFF
>TRBJ2-6|TRBV24-1
CATGGPRAGANVLTF
>TRBJ2-5|TRBV10-3
CAISPTSGAETQYF
>TRBJ2-5|TRBV6-1
CASRGREGAEETQYF
>TRBJ1-4|TRBV13
CASGGQVNEKLFF
>TRBJ2-3|TRBV19
CASAASGRADTQYF
>TRBJ2-5|TRBV5-1
CASSLGVRGPSGETQYF
>TRBJ2-7|TRBV12-3/TRBV12-4
CASTSRAGLSYEQYF
>TRBJ2-7|TRBV4-2
CASSQVGLAGDEQYF
>TRBJ1-1|TRBV5-1
CASSVDGGSGTEAFF
>TRBJ1-6|TRBV3-1
CASSSRTGNSPLHF
>TRBJ2-5|TRBV29-1
CSSAPRLNQETQYF
>TRBJ2-5|TRBV9
CASSARSEFGETQYF